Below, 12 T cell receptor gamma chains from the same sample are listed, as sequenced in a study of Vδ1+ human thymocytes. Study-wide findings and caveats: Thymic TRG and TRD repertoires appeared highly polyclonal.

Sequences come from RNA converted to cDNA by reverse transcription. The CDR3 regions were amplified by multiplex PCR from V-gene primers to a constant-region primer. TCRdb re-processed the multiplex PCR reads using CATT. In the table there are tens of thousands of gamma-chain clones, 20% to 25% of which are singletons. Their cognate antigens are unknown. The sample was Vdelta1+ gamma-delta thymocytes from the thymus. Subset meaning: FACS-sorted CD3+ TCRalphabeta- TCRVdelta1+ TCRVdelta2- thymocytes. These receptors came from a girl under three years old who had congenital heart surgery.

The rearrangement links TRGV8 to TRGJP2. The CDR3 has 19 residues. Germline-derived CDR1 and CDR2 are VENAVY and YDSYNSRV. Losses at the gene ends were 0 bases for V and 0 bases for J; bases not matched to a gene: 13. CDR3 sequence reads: CATWDRHGKKDSSDWIKTF. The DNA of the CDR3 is TGTGCCACCTGGGATAGGCACGGAAAGAAAGATAGTAGTGATTGGATCAAGACGTTT.

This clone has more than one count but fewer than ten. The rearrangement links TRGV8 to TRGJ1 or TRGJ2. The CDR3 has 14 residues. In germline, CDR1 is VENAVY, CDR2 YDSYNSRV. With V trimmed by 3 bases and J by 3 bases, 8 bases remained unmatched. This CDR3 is CATWDPHSYYKKLF. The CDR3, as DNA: TGTGCCACCTGGGATCCCCATTCTTATTATAAGAAACTCTTT.

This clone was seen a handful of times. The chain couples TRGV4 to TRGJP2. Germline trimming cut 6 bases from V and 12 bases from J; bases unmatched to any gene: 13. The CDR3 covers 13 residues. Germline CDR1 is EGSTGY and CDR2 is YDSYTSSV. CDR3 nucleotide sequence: TGTGCCACCTGGAACGGGCTCTTAGGGATCAAGACGTTT. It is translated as CATWNGLLGIKTF.

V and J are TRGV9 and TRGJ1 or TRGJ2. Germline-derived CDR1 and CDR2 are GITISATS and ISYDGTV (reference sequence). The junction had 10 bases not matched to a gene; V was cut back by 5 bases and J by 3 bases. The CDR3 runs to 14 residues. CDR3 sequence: CALWAQSPYYKKLF. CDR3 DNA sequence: TGTGCCTTGTGGGCGCAATCTCCTTATTATAAGAAACTCTTT.

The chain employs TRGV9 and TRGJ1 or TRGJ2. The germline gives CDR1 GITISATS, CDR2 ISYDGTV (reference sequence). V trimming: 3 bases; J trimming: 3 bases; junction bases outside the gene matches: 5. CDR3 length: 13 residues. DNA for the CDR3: TGTGCCTTGTGGGAGCTTTTTTATTATAAGAAACTCTTT. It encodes CALWELFYYKKLF.

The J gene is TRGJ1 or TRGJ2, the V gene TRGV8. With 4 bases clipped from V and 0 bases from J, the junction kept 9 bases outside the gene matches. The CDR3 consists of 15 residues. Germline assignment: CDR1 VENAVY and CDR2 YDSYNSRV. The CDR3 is CATWEPRQNYYKKLF. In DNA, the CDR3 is TGTGCCACCTGGGAACCTCGCCAGAATTATTATAAGAAACTCTTT.

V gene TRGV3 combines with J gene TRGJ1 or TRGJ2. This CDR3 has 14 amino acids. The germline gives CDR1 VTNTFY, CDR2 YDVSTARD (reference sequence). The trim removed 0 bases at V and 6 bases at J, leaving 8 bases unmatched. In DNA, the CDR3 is TGTGCCACCTGGGACAGGCCCACGGTTTATAAGAAACTCTTT. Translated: CATWDRPTVYKKLF.

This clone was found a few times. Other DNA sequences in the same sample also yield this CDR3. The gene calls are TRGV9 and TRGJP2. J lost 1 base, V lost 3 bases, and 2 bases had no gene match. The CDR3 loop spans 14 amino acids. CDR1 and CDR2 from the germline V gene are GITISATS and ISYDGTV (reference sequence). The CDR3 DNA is TGTGCCTTGTGGGAGAGTAGTAGTGATTGGATCAAGACGTTT. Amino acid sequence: CALWESSSDWIKTF.

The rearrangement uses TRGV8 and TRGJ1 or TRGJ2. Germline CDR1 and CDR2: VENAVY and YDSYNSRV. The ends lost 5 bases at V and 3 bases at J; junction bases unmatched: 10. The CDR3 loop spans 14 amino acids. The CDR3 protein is CATWVLPPYYKKLF. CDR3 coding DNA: TGTGCCACCTGGGTCCTGCCACCTTATTATAAGAAACTCTTT.

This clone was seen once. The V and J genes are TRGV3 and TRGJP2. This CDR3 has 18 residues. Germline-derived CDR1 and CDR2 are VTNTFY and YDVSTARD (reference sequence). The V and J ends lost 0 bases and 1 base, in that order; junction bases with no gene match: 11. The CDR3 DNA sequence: TGTGCCACCTGGGACAGGCCCGGGGGAGGTAGTAGTGATTGGATCAAGACGTTT. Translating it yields CATWDRPGGGSSDWIKTF.

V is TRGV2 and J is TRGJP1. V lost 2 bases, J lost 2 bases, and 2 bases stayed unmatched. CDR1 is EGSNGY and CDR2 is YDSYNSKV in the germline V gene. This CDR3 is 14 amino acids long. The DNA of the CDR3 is TGTGCCACCTGGGACGTGACCACTGGTTGGTTCAAGATATTT. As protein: CATWDVTTGWFKIF.

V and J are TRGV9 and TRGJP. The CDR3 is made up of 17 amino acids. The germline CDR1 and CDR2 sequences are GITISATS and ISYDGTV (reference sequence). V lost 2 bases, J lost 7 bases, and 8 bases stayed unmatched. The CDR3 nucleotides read TGTGCCTTGTGGGAGGATTGTGAGGAGTTGGGCAAAAAAATCAAGGTATTT. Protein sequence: CALWEDCEELGKKIKVF.